A few counts support the clone carrying this TCR beta chain. Sequencing used immunoSEQ multiplex PCR; TCRdb keeps in-frame clones, though not all of them. In the table there are almost 65,000 clones, approximately 90% of which are singletons. These data belong to a study of cytomegalovirus exposure and HLA in healthy donors. The CDR3 consists of 15 residues. V dropped 0 bases and J dropped 2 bases, with 11 bases sitting between them. Germline loops: CDR1 MNHEY, CDR2 SVGAGI. Sequenced sample: PBMCs. This TCR came from a woman aged 18-35 years in good health and CMV-seronegative. The V gene is TRBV6-5, the J gene TRBJ2-7, with D possibly matching TRBD2 (5 bases). The CDR3 DNA is TGTGCCAGCAGTTACTCGATAGCGTTCCCCTACGAGCAGTACTTC. The encoded protein is CASSYSIAFPYEQYF.